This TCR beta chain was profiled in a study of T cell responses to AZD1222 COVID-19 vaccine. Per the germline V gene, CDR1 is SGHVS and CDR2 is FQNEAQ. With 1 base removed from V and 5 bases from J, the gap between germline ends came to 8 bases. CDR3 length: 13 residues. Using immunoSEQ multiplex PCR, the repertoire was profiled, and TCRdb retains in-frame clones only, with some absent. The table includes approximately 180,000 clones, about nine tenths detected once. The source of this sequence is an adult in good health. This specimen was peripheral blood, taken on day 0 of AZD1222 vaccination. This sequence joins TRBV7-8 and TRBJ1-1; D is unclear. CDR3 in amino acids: CASSLGVRTEAFF. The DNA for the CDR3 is TGTGCCAGCAGCTTAGGGGTGCGGACTGAAGCTTTCTTT. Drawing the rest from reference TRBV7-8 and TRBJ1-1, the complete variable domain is GAGVSQSPRYKVAKRGQDVALRCDPISGHVSLFWYQQALGQGPEFLTYFQNEAQLDKSGLPSDRFFAERPEGSVSTLKIQRTQQEDSAVYLCASSLGVRTEAFFGQGTRLTVV.